Below are 22 T cell receptor beta chains sequenced from a single sample in a study of cytotoxic CD8 clonotypes in ibrutinib-treated CLL. The protocol was immunoSEQ multiplex PCR, while the TCRdb copy is restricted to in-frame clones and leaves out a portion. Found here are some 29,000 clones, 62% of them singletons; the top ten hold 13% to 15%. Specimen: PBMCs, collected before ibrutinib treatment. Receptor source: a human donor with chronic lymphocytic leukemia.

The chain has TRBV6-1 and TRBJ2-7; no clear D. The V gene lost 2 bases and the J gene lost 6 bases, with 8 bases spanning the gap. The germline CDR1 and CDR2 sequences are MNHNS and SASEGT. The CDR3 loop spans 12 amino acids. In DNA form, the CDR3 reads TGTGCCAGCAGTGAACTCCGAGGCGAGCAGTACTTC. It codes for CASSELRGEQYF.

The genes are TRBV6-5 and TRBJ2-5, with TRBD2 matching 9 bases. V trimming: 5 bases; J trimming: 5 bases; junction bases outside the gene matches: 9. Germline V gene data show CDR1 as MNHEY and CDR2 as SVGAGI. CDR3 length equals 15 residues. CDR3 in DNA: TGTGCCAGCAGTCCGGTAATAGCGGGGGCTGAGACCCAGTACTTC. Protein sequence: CASSPVIAGAETQYF.

This clone qualifies as medium-sized (0.01 to 0.1%). The V and J genes are TRBV19 and TRBJ1-5; maybe TRBD1 (6 bases). The CDR3 has 15 amino acids. Looked up from germline, CDR1 is LNHDA and CDR2 is SQIVND (reference sequence). Between the trimmed V and J ends, which lost 5 bases and 2 bases, there was a span of 13 bases. CDR3 region: CASSRGASGNQPQHF. CDR3 sequence (DNA): TGTGCCAGTAGTCGGGGGGCGTCGGGCAATCAGCCCCAGCATTTT.

V gene TRBV10-3 combines with J gene TRBJ1-4; 9 bases align to TRBD1. Trimming cost V 0 bases and J 4 bases; bases outside gene matches: 3. The germline gives CDR1 ENHRY, CDR2 SYGVKD. The CDR3 is made up of 16 amino acids. The CDR3 here is CAISESGQGLNEKLFF. CDR3 DNA sequence: TGTGCCATCAGTGAGTCGGGACAGGGACTTAATGAAAAACTGTTTTTT.

The chain carries TRBV5-1 and TRBJ2-7, with D possibly matching TRBD2 (5 bases). The germline gives CDR1 SGHRS, CDR2 YFSETQ. Trimming pared 4 bases from V and 0 bases from J, leaving 17 bases between. The CDR3 extends over 16 amino acids. CDR3 region: CASSLGSGLFSYEQYF. The DNA for the CDR3 is TGCGCCAGCAGCCTTGGGAGCGGCCTCTTCTCCTACGAGCAGTACTTC.

The CDR3 spells CASSLGNSPLHF. CDR3 bases: TGTGCCAGCAGCTTGGGTAATTCACCCCTCCACTTT. This chain joins TRBV5-5 and TRBJ1-6; D remains unclear. V was cut by 0 bases and J by 6 bases, with 1 base left in between. The germline V gene encodes CDR1 SGHKS and CDR2 YYEKEE (reference sequence). The CDR3 contains 12 residues.

This chain connects TRBV7-9 to TRBJ1-2; TRBD1 matches 10 bases. Losses at the gene ends were 5 bases for V and 4 bases for J; bases not matched to a gene: 10. The CDR3 sequence is 16 residues long. The V gene's germline CDR1 is SEHNR and CDR2 FQNEAQ (reference sequence). The CDR3 nucleotides read TGTGCCAGCAGCACGACCGGGACAGGGGATCCCTATGGCTACACCTTC. The encoded protein is CASSTTGTGDPYGYTF.

The chain has TRBV19 and TRBJ2-3; D may be TRBD1 (7 bases). Between the trimmed V and J ends, which lost 4 bases and 6 bases, there was a span of 14 bases. Germline CDR1 LNHDA, CDR2 SQIVND (reference sequence). CDR3 size: 14 residues. The CDR3 sequence: CASSTQQGRDTQYF. DNA for the CDR3: TGTGCCAGTAGTACCCAACAGGGGAGGGATACGCAGTATTTT.

The V gene is TRBV10-1, the J gene TRBJ2-1; D not certain. Germline V gene data show CDR1 as WNHNN and CDR2 as SYGVQD (reference sequence). The CDR3 spans 13 residues. Trimming stripped 0 bases from V and 15 bases from J, with 15 bases between. The CDR3 is CASSESLSAVWFF. The CDR3 DNA reads TGCGCCAGCAGTGAGTCTTTATCGGCCGTTTGGTTCTTC.

The rearrangement links TRBV25-1 to TRBJ2-1; the match to TRBD2 covers 8 bases. The CDR3 has 15 amino acids. Per the germline V gene, CDR1 is MGHDK and CDR2 is SYGVNS. V shed 5 bases, J shed 0 bases, and the junction held 3 bases outside the gene matches. Here the CDR3 reads CASSLAGSSYNEQFF. The DNA of the CDR3 is TGTGCCAGCAGTTTAGCGGGAAGCTCCTACAATGAGCAGTTCTTC.

This clone was counted between two and nine times. V usage is TRBV18 and J usage is TRBJ1-2; D gene unclear. The length of the CDR3 is 11 residues. Germline CDR1 reads KGHSH; CDR2 reads LQKENI. Trimming took 5 bases from V and 6 from J, leaving 7 bases between them. The CDR3 nucleotides read TGTGCCAGCTCAGTTGGGGATGGCTACACCTTC. Translating gives CASSVGDGYTF. Looking up the rest from reference TRBV18 and TRBJ1-2 gives the full variable domain: NAGVMQNPRHLVRRRGQEARLRCSPMKGHSHVYWYRQLPEEGLKFMVYLQKENIIDESGMPKERFSAEFPKEGPSILRIQQVVRGDSAAYFCASSVGDGYTFGSGTRLTVV.

J is TRBJ1-2 and V is TRBV28, with D perhaps TRBD1 (5 bases). The length of the CDR3 is 13 residues. Germline CDR1 reads MDHEN; CDR2 reads SYDVKM. V was clipped by 6 bases and J by 0 bases, with 8 bases between them. CDR3 protein: CASSLTANYGYTF. As DNA, the CDR3 is TGTGCCAGCAGCCTGACAGCTAACTATGGCTACACCTTC.

This clone was seen only once. This chain uses TRBV28 with TRBJ2-7; 7 bases are a match to TRBD1. Germline CDR1 reads MDHEN; CDR2 reads SYDVKM. The CDR3 length is 15 residues. After removal of 5 bases from V and 1 base from J, the junction contained 8 bases not matched to a gene. This CDR3 reads CASSETGVRSYEQYF. CDR3 in DNA: TGTGCCAGCAGTGAAACAGGGGTGAGGTCCTACGAGCAGTACTTC.

The chain carries TRBV2 and TRBJ1-6; D is undetermined. The CDR3 loop spans 16 amino acids. Trimming cost V 2 bases and J 8 bases, with 16 bases left between them. From germline, CDR1 is SNHLY and CDR2 FYNNEI. This chain's CDR3 is CASSEQPTVGYSPLHF. The CDR3 nucleotides are TGTGCCAGCAGTGAACAGCCCACAGTCGGGTATTCACCCCTCCACTTT.

This clone was observed a single time. This rearrangement joins TRBV7-2 to TRBJ2-7; D unclear. Trimming shortened V by 5 bases and J by 6 bases, and 11 bases separated the two germline ends. The germline gives CDR1 SGHTA, CDR2 FQGNSA. This CDR3 is 12 amino acids long. CDR3 coding DNA: TGTGCCAGCAGCAGAGGTTTCAGCGAGCAGTACTTC. Translation: CASSRGFSEQYF.

The V and J genes are TRBV27 and TRBJ1-5; 7 nucleotides match TRBD1. The trim removed 0 bases at V and 6 bases at J, leaving 5 bases unmatched. Germline loops: CDR1 MNHEY, CDR2 SMNVEV (reference sequence). The CDR3 runs to 15 residues. The CDR3 DNA sequence: TGTGCCAGCAGTTTATCCCAGACAGGGTTTCAGCCCCAGCATTTT. Its protein product is CASSLSQTGFQPQHF.

The rearrangement uses TRBV18 and TRBJ1-2; a weak D match, TRBD1 (6 bases). Trimming cost V 1 base and J 2 bases, with 17 bases left between them. The CDR3 is 17 amino acids. From germline, CDR1 is KGHSH and CDR2 LQKENI. The CDR3 is CASSPRGGTHRNYGYTF. The CDR3 DNA follows: TGTGCCAGCTCACCACGAGGGGGGACACACCGGAACTATGGCTACACCTTC.

J is TRBJ1-4 and V is TRBV4-1, with D possibly being TRBD1 (5 bases). V was shortened by 2 bases and J by 8 bases, with 9 bases between the two germline ends. The CDR3 has 13 amino acids. Germline V lookup: CDR1 MGHRA, CDR2 YSYEKL. The CDR3 loop reads CASSQWQGEKLFF. CDR3 in DNA: TGCGCCAGCAGCCAATGGCAGGGAGAAAAACTGTTTTTT.

This chain links TRBV4-1 with TRBJ2-7, with 7 bases that match TRBD1. This CDR3 contains 14 residues. The V gene's germline CDR1 is MGHRA and CDR2 YSYEKL. Trimming at V came to 4 bases and at J to 5 bases, leaving 8 bases not matched to a gene. CDR3 DNA sequence: TGCGCCAGCAGCCCACAGGGGCGTTCTCACGAGCAGTACTTC. This gives the protein CASSPQGRSHEQYF.

This clone was detected only a few times. The chain employs TRBV6-4 and TRBJ2-1, with 9 bases lining up with TRBD2. Per the germline V gene, CDR1 is MRHNA and CDR2 is SNTAGT. Trimming took 0 bases from V and 4 from J; bases not matched to a gene: 1. This CDR3 region has 15 residues. The CDR3, as DNA: TGTGCCAGCAGTGACTCTAGCGGGAGTTACAATGAGCAGTTCTTC. Its translation: CASSDSSGSYNEQFF.

This clone was found a few times. This chain connects TRBV6-6 to TRBJ2-7, with D hard to call. V was cut by 7 bases and J by 2 bases, with 12 bases left in between. CDR1 is MNHNY and CDR2 is SVGAGI in the germline V gene (reference sequence). The CDR3 is made up of 13 amino acids. The CDR3 nucleotides are TGTGCCAGCAAACGCCCCGCCACCTACGAGCAGTACTTC. It codes for CASKRPATYEQYF.

This clone was seen just once. V is TRBV15 and J is TRBJ2-3; D gene uncertain. This CDR3 comprises 16 residues. V lost 2 bases to trimming and J lost 0 bases, with 12 bases between them. Germline assignment: CDR1 LNHNV and CDR2 YYDKDF (reference sequence). CDR3 sequence (DNA): TGTGCCACCAGCAGAAACCGGGCGGTAAGCACAGATACGCAGTATTTT. Translated: CATSRNRAVSTDTQYF.